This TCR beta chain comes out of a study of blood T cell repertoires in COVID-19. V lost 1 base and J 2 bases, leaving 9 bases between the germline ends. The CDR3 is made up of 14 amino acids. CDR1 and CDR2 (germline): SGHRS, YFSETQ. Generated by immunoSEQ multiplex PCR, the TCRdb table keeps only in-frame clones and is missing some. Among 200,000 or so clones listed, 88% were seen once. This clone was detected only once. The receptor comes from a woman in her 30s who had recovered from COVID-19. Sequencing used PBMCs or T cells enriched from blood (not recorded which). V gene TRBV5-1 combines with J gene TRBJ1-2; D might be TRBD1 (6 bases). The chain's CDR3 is CASSLRTGNYGYTF. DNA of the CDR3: TGCGCCAGCAGCTTGAGAACAGGGAACTATGGCTACACCTTC.